The 18 T cell receptor beta chains listed next were all sequenced from one sample in a study of cytomegalovirus exposure and HLA in healthy donors. Using immunoSEQ multiplex PCR, the repertoire was profiled, and TCRdb retains in-frame clones only, with some absent. The data hold approximately 190,000 clones, with roughly 84% observed a single time. The specimen was PBMCs. The receptors here all came from a man aged 18 to 29 in good health and CMV-seropositive.

The V gene is TRBV5-6, the J gene TRBJ2-5; 8 nucleotides align to TRBD2. This CDR3 has 16 amino acids. Trimming removed 2 bases from V and 5 bases from J; junction bases left unmatched: 11. Per germline, CDR1 SGHDT and CDR2 YYEEEE. The CDR3 bases are TGTGCCAGCAGCTTAGCGGGAGTTGGGTCCGGGGAGACCCAGTACTTC. As protein: CASSLAGVGSGETQYF. The variable domain in full, completed from reference TRBV5-6 and TRBJ2-5, reads DAGVTQSPTHLIKTRGQQVTLRCSPKSGHDTVSWYQQALGQGPQFIFQYYEEEERQRGNFPDRFSGHQFPNYSSELNVNALLLGDSALYLCASSLAGVGSGETQYFGPGTRLLVL.

This clone was seen many times. The genes are TRBV6-5 and TRBJ1-1; D might be TRBD1 (5 bases). V was clipped by 6 bases and J by 1 base, with 9 bases between them. CDR1 and CDR2 (germline): MNHEY, SVGAGI. The CDR3 loop spans 13 amino acids. CDR3 region: CASRSGGNTEAFF. The CDR3 nucleotides are TGTGCCAGCAGAAGCGGGGGGAACACTGAAGCTTTCTTT.

In this sample, this clone turned up a few times. This CDR3 is also generated by other DNA sequences in the sample. The rearrangement uses TRBV19 and TRBJ1-5; a weak D match, TRBD1 (5 bases). Germline CDR1 reads LNHDA; CDR2 reads SQIVND (reference sequence). Trimming removed 5 bases from V and 4 bases from J, with 9 bases in between. The CDR3 length is 13 residues. CDR3 residues: CASSSQGNQPQHF. CDR3 nucleotide sequence: TGTGCCAGTAGTTCTCAGGGAAATCAGCCCCAGCATTTT.

The chain joins TRBV6-1 to TRBJ2-7, with 10 bases aligning to TRBD1. V lost 2 bases, J lost 3 bases, and 4 bases stayed unmatched. This CDR3 region has 15 residues. Per the germline V gene, CDR1 is MNHNS and CDR2 is SASEGT. This CDR3 reads CASSESTGGGYEQYF. DNA of the CDR3: TGTGCCAGCAGTGAATCGACAGGGGGCGGCTACGAGCAGTACTTC.

This clone was counted once. This rearrangement joins TRBV18 to TRBJ1-1, with 8 bases that match TRBD1. This CDR3 comprises 16 residues. The germline V gene has CDR1 KGHSH and CDR2 LQKENI. V lost 4 bases and J lost 1; bases outside the gene matches: 8. CDR3 nucleotides: TGTGCCAGCTCACTCCAAGGACAGGGCGGGAACACTGAAGCTTTCTTT. Its translation is CASSLQGQGGNTEAFF.

The chain combines TRBV19 with TRBJ2-1; the match to TRBD2 covers 7 bases. This CDR3 is 15 amino acids long. Germline V gene lookup returns CDR1 LNHDA and CDR2 SQIVND (reference sequence). The junction had 5 bases not matched to a gene; V was cut back by 3 bases and J by 3 bases. CDR3 in amino acids: CASSISGGSYNEQFF. The CDR3 nucleotides are TGTGCCAGTAGTATCTCTGGCGGGAGCTACAATGAGCAGTTCTTC.

The V and J genes are TRBV7-8 and TRBJ2-1; 7 bases align to TRBD2. V trimming: 5 bases; J trimming: 0 bases; junction bases outside the gene matches: 13. Per the germline V gene, CDR1 is SGHVS and CDR2 is FQNEAQ. The CDR3 covers 18 residues. This chain's CDR3 is CASSLSRGAGASYNEQFF. The CDR3 coding sequence is TGTGCCAGCAGCCTATCCAGAGGTGCGGGAGCCTCCTACAATGAGCAGTTCTTC.

This clone was counted between two and nine times. The CDR3: CASSFEKGGPRGDTQYF. The CDR3 DNA reads TGTGCCAGCAGTTTTGAGAAAGGCGGGCCCCGGGGAGATACGCAGTATTTT. This rearrangement joins TRBV6-8 to TRBJ2-3, with D maybe TRBD2 (5 bases). The CDR3 spans 17 residues. CDR1 and CDR2 (germline): MNHGY, SAAAGT. V lost 4 bases, J lost 5 bases, and 22 bases lay in between.

The rearrangement joins TRBV29-1 to TRBJ2-2; tentatively, D is TRBD1 (5 bases). The germline V gene has CDR1 SQVTM and CDR2 ANQGSEA. CDR3 size: 12 residues. V lost 6 bases, J lost 5 bases, and 10 bases lay in between. The CDR3 nucleotides read TGCAGCGTCCCTAAGGGGACCGGGGAGCTGTTTTTT. It is translated as CSVPKGTGELFF.

J is TRBJ2-7 and V is TRBV4-3; TRBD1 matches 9 bases. The germline V gene encodes CDR1 LGHNA and CDR2 YSLEER. V lost 1 base to trimming and J lost 3 bases; unmatched junction nucleotides: 4. The CDR3 is 15 amino acids. CDR3 protein: CASSQGQGGFYEQYF. The CDR3 DNA reads TGCGCCAGCAGCCAAGGACAGGGGGGTTTCTACGAGCAGTACTTC.

CDR3 DNA sequence: TGCGCCAGCAGCCCTCGGGACACTTCCTACGAGCAGTACTTC. Its protein product is CASSPRDTSYEQYF. The V call is TRBV5-1, the J call TRBJ2-7; tentatively, D is TRBD1 (6 bases). CDR1 and CDR2 (germline): SGHRS, YFSETQ. The V gene lost 4 bases and the J gene lost 1 base, with 12 bases spanning the gap. The CDR3 spans 14 residues.

V and J are TRBV5-1 and TRBJ2-5; 7 bases match TRBD1. The CDR3 extends over 14 amino acids. CDR1 SGHRS and CDR2 YFSETQ come from the germline V gene. The V gene end was trimmed by 1 base and the J gene end by 3 bases; junction bases not matched to a gene: 3. Here the CDR3 DNA reads TGCGCCAGCAGCTTGTACGGGACAGAAGAGACCCAGTACTTC. It is translated as CASSLYGTEETQYF. The variable domain in full, with the rest retrieved from reference TRBV5-1 and TRBJ2-5, is KAGVTQTPRYLIKTRGQQVTLSCSPISGHRSVSWYQQTPGQGLQFLFEYFSETQRNKGNFPGRFSGRQFSNSRSEMNVSTLELGDSALYLCASSLYGTEETQYFGPGTRLLVL.

The V gene is TRBV28, the J gene TRBJ2-7; tentative D call: TRBD2 (6 bases). V was shortened by 7 bases and J by 1 base, with 26 bases between the two germline ends. The CDR3 runs to 18 residues. The germline CDR1 and CDR2 sequences are MDHEN and SYDVKM. CDR3 in amino acids: CASTLGRKGTGGSYEQYF. The CDR3 DNA follows: TGTGCCAGCACTCTAGGGCGAAAGGGCACTGGAGGGTCCTACGAGCAGTACTTC.

The rearrangement links TRBV4-2 to TRBJ2-7; maybe TRBD2 (5 bases). There are 13 residues in the CDR3. Germline values: CDR1 LGHNA, CDR2 YNFKEQ. V was cut by 4 bases and J by 5 bases, with 12 bases left in between. CDR3 coding DNA: TGTGCCAGCAGCCCCTACAACGGGAACGAGCAGTACTTC. Its protein is CASSPYNGNEQYF.

The J gene is TRBJ2-7, the V gene TRBV4-2, with D possibly being TRBD2 (7 bases). The CDR3 loop spans 16 amino acids. Germline V gene lookup returns CDR1 LGHNA and CDR2 YNFKEQ. The V end was cut by 4 bases, the J end by 0 bases, with 16 bases between. For the CDR3, the DNA is TGTGCCAGCAGCCGTCGGGGGGAGGGGGGCTCCTACGAGCAGTACTTC. It is translated as CASSRRGEGGSYEQYF.

This chain connects TRBV5-1 to TRBJ2-7; 7 bases agree with TRBD1. The CDR3 runs 14 residues. Germline V CDR1 and CDR2: SGHRS, YFSETQ. The V gene end was trimmed by 0 bases and the J gene end by 2 bases; junction bases not matched to a gene: 2. The CDR3 nucleotides read TGCGCCAGCAGCTTGGGACAGGGCCCCTACGAGCAGTACTTC. It yields the protein CASSLGQGPYEQYF.

The V call is TRBV7-6, the J call TRBJ2-2; the match to TRBD1 covers 8 bases. The V segment lost 5 bases and the J segment 5 bases; nucleotides outside the gene matches: 7. Per germline, CDR1 SGHVS and CDR2 FNYEAQ. The CDR3 is made up of 15 amino acids. The CDR3 nucleotides read TGTGCCAGCAGCGACCAGGGGGCGGGAACCGGGGAGCTGTTTTTT. Translating it yields CASSDQGAGTGELFF.

This chain uses TRBV2 with TRBJ2-2, with 9 bases that match TRBD2. From germline, CDR1 is SNHLY and CDR2 FYNNEI. J was trimmed by 7 bases and V by 5 bases; bases with no gene match: 8. The CDR3 sequence is 15 residues long. The CDR3 region is CASSRGGRALGELFF. CDR3 in DNA: TGTGCCAGCAGTAGAGGCGGGAGGGCCCTCGGGGAGCTGTTTTTT.